This T cell receptor (beta chain) emerged from a study of blood T cell repertoires in COVID-19. For the study at large: The analysed material was cDNA or gDNA that came from T cells, B-cell-depleted T cells, or PBMCs.

Recruitment covered about 25 US areas and drew participants whose ages spanned about 18 to 100 years. Categorization into cohorts depended on clinical history that participants reported. The germline V and J ends were trimmed by 3 bases and 3 bases, with 18 bases remaining between them. This CDR3 contains 17 residues. Assay: immunoSEQ multiplex PCR; the TCRdb copy retains only in-frame clones and omits some. The sample lists 190,000 or so clones; 86% were seen once. The V and J genes are TRBV23-1 and TRBJ1-5; D may be TRBD1 (5 bases). TRBV23-1 is an ORF, and what it does is uncertain. This receptor was identified in a woman between 25 and 40 years old who had been exposed to COVID-19. Sequenced material: PBMCs or T cells enriched from blood (not recorded which). CDR3 bases: TGCGCCAGCAGTCAGAACATTCAGACAGATTACAATCAGCCCCAGCATTTT. It specifies CASSQNIQTDYNQPQHF.